The next 6 T cell receptor beta chains were all read from a single sample in a study of shared clonotypes between healthy human individuals. Method: immunoSEQ multiplex PCR; TCRdb's copy keeps in-frame clones and lacks some. The sample consists of about 340,000 clones, around 79% of them appearing once. Source material: memory CD4+ T cells sorted from blood. Subset of the sample: CD45RA-negative fraction. These TCRs come from a young man in good health.

V is TRBV30 and J is TRBJ2-1; 8 nucleotides agree with TRBD2. This CDR3 comprises 15 residues. V was clipped by 2 bases and J by 1 base; unmatched bases: 4. From germline, CDR1 is GTSNPN and CDR2 SVGIG (reference sequence). The CDR3 reads CAWSSQRESYNEQFF. For the CDR3, the DNA is TGTGCCTGGAGTTCGCAGCGGGAGTCCTACAATGAGCAGTTCTTC. The whole variable domain, remainder taken from reference TRBV30 and TRBJ2-1, is SQTIHQWPATLVQPVGSPLSLECTVEGTSNPNLYWYRQAAGRGLQLLFYSVGIGQISSEVPQNLSASRPQDRQFILSSKKLLLSDSGFYLCAWSSQRESYNEQFFGPGTRLTVL.

This clone has just a few counts. The identical CDR3 is also encoded by other nucleotide sequences in the sample. The V call is TRBV6-1, the J call TRBJ2-1; possibly TRBD1 for D (5 bases). The CDR3 covers 12 residues. Germline V gives CDR1 MNHNS, CDR2 SASEGT. The V end was cut by 1 base, the J end by 8 bases, with 6 bases between. In DNA form, the CDR3 reads TGTGCCAGCAGTGAAGAGGGGTATGAGCAGTTCTTC. Amino acid sequence: CASSEEGYEQFF.

The chain carries TRBV18 and TRBJ2-7; TRBD2 aligns across 8 bases. The CDR3 spans 17 residues. Germline loops: CDR1 KGHSH, CDR2 LQKENI. Losses at the gene ends were 3 bases for V and 0 bases for J; bases not matched to a gene: 10. CDR3 sequence: CASSPFFGRGASYEQYF. CDR3 DNA sequence: TGTGCCAGCTCACCCTTCTTCGGGAGGGGAGCCTCCTACGAGCAGTACTTC.

Only a few counts were recorded for this clone. The chain links TRBV29-1 to TRBJ2-2, with 9 positions matching TRBD1. CDR1 SQVTM and CDR2 ANQGSEA come from the germline V gene. V dropped 7 bases and J dropped 3; count of bases not matched to a gene: 3. This CDR3 spans 13 amino acids. CDR3 residues: CSGGTGYTGELFF. The CDR3 bases are TGCAGCGGGGGGACAGGGTACACCGGGGAGCTGTTTTTT.

The V and J genes are TRBV6-6 and TRBJ1-2, with TRBD1 matching over 7 bases. There are 14 residues in the CDR3. Germline lookup yields CDR1 MNHNY and CDR2 SVGAGI (reference sequence). The V and J ends lost 6 bases and 3 bases, in that order; junction bases with no gene match: 7. The DNA for the CDR3 is TGTGCCAGCAGCACTGCGGACAGGTACTATGGCTACACCTTC. This gives the protein CASSTADRYYGYTF.

The chain recombines TRBV6-1 with TRBJ2-5; 7 nucleotides agree with TRBD1. Germline CDR1 and CDR2: MNHNS and SASEGT. The CDR3 sequence is 14 residues long. V lost 4 bases and J lost 2; bases outside the gene matches: 4. This CDR3 is CASSAGTAQETQYF. The CDR3 DNA reads TGTGCCAGCAGTGCCGGGACAGCTCAAGAGACCCAGTACTTC.